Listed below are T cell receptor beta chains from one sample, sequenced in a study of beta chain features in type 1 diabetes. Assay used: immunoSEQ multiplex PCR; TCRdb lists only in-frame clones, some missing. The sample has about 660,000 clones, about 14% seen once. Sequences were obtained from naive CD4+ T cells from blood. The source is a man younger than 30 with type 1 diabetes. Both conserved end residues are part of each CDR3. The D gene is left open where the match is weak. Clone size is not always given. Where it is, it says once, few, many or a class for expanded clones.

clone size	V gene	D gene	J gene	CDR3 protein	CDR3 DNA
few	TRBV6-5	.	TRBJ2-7	CASRPGAENSYEQYF	TGTGCCAGCAGGCCGGGGGCAGAGAACTCCTACGAGCAGTACTTC
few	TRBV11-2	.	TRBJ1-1	CASSRRDYNTEAFF	TGTGCCAGCAGCCGTAGGGACTATAACACTGAAGCTTTCTTT
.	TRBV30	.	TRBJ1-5	CAWSVSGQHNQPQHF	TGTGCCTGGAGTGTTTCGGGACAACACAATCAGCCCCAGCATTTT
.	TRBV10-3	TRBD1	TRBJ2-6	CAISQTGSISGANVLTF	TGTGCCATCAGTCAGACAGGGTCAATATCTGGGGCCAACGTCCTGACTTTC
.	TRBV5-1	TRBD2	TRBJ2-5	CASSLLLAGKETQYF	TGCGCCAGCAGCTTGCTTCTAGCGGGAAAGGAGACCCAGTACTTC
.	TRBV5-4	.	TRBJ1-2	CASSPPLGGSYGYTF	TGTGCCAGCAGCCCCCCACTGGGCGGGAGCTATGGCTACACCTTC
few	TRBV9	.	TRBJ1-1	CASSAIPTGTEAFF	TGTGCCAGCAGCGCTATACCTACGGGGACTGAAGCTTTCTTT
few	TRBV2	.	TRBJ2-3	CASSERPSPGLDTQYF	TGTGCCAGCAGCGAACGTCCTAGCCCAGGTCTTGATACGCAGTATTTT
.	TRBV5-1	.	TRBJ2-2	CASSGRTNTGELFF	TGCGCCAGCAGCGGGAGGACGAACACCGGGGAGCTGTTTTTT
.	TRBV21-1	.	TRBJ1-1	CASSPRGGRKDTEAFF	TGTGCCAGCAGCCCCCGGGGGGGGCGGAAGGACACTGAAGCTTTCTTT
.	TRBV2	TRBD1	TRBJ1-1	CASRERQGLPEAFF	TGTGCCAGCAGAGAGCGACAGGGGCTACCTGAAGCTTTCTTT
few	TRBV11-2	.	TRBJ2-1	CASSPRVVGLGVEQFF	TGTGCCAGCAGCCCCCGAGTTGTGGGGCTGGGCGTTGAGCAGTTCTTC
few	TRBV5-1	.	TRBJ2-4	CASSLAVGLDKNIQYF	TGCGCCAGCAGCTTGGCCGTAGGATTGGACAAAAACATTCAGTACTTC
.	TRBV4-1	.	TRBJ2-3	CASSQDEEGPTDTQYF	TGCGCCAGCAGCCAAGATGAGGAGGGGCCGACAGATACGCAGTATTTT
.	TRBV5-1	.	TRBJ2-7	CASSSEPGRDAYEQYF	TGCGCCAGCAGCTCCGAGCCAGGACGCGATGCCTACGAGCAGTACTTC
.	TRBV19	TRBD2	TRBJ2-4	CASSTLLAGGPYIQYF	TGTGCCAGTAGTACCCTACTAGCGGGAGGGCCTTACATTCAGTACTTC
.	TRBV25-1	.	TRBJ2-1	CASSALIGGAGAYNEQFF	TGTGCCAGCAGTGCACTGATAGGGGGGGCTGGAGCCTACAATGAGCAGTTCTTC
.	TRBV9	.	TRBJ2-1	CASSVVGGNNEQFF	TGTGCCAGCAGCGTAGTTGGCGGGAACAATGAGCAGTTCTTC
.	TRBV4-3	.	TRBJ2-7	CASSQDSGSPYEQYF	TGCGCCAGCAGCCAAGATTCCGGTTCCCCCTACGAGCAGTACTTC
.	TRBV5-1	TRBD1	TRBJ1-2	CASSLLSGTGYGYTF	TGCGCCAGCAGCTTGCTGTCCGGGACAGGGTATGGCTACACCTTC
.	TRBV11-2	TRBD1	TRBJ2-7	CASSRQGGEQYF	TGTGCCAGCAGCCGACAGGGTGGCGAGCAGTACTTC
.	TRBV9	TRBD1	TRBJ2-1	CASSGSTGGGYNEQFF	TGTGCCAGCAGCGGATCAACAGGGGGCGGATACAATGAGCAGTTCTTC
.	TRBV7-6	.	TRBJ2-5	CASSLGTNLKETQYF	TGTGCCAGCAGCTTAGGCACTAACCTTAAAGAGACCCAGTACTTC
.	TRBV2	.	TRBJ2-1	CASTDITYNEQFF	TGTGCCAGCACGGACATAACCTACAATGAGCAGTTCTTC
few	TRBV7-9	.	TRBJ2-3	CASSLEGNGDTQYF	TGTGCCAGCAGCTTAGAGGGGAATGGGGATACGCAGTATTTT
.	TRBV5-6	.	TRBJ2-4	CASSLDSVKNIQYF	TGTGCCAGCAGCTTGGACAGCGTTAAAAACATTCAGTACTTC
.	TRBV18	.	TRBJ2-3	CASSPVARASDTQYF	TGTGCCAGCTCACCAGTAGCGAGGGCATCAGATACGCAGTATTTT
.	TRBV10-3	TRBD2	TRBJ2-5	CAISESGGAKTQYF	TGTGCCATCAGTGAAAGCGGGGGGGCGAAGACCCAGTACTTC
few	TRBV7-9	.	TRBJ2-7	CASSPGITYEQYF	TGTGCCAGCAGTCCCGGGATCACCTACGAGCAGTACTTC
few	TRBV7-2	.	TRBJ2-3	CASSLRPSTDTQYF	TGTGCCAGCAGCTTACGGCCTAGCACAGATACGCAGTATTTT
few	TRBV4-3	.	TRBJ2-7	CASSQDGQKSYEQYF	TGCGCCAGCAGCCAAGATGGGCAGAAATCCTACGAGCAGTACTTC
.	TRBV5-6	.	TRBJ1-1	CASSLYTVNTEAFF	TGTGCCAGCAGCCTCTATACAGTGAACACTGAAGCTTTCTTT
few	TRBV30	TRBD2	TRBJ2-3	CAWSRLAGGTDTQYF	TGTGCCTGGAGTAGACTAGCGGGGGGGACAGATACGCAGTATTTT
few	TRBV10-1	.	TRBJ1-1	CASSEMGRDGTEAFF	TGCGCCAGCAGTGAGATGGGCAGGGACGGCACTGAAGCTTTCTTT
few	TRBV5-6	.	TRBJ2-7	CASSSPVAPYEQYF	TGTGCCAGCAGTTCGCCGGTGGCCCCCTACGAGCAGTACTTC
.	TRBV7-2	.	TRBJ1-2	CASSLGGDRRRRGYTF	TGTGCCAGCAGCTTAGGGGGAGACAGGCGCCGTCGAGGCTACACCTTC
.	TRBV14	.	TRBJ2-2	CASSQVGGLSTGELFF	TGTGCCAGCAGCCAAGTAGGGGGGTTATCCACCGGGGAGCTGTTTTTT
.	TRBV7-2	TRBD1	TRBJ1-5	CASSLGQGLPPQHF	TGTGCCAGCAGCTTAGGACAGGGGCTTCCGCCCCAGCATTTT
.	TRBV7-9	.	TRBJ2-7	CASSLDLGGSYEQYF	TGTGCCAGCAGCTTAGATCTAGGGGGATCCTACGAGCAGTACTTC
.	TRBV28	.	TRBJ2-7	CASRPGTSYEQYF	TGTGCCAGCAGGCCCGGGACTTCCTACGAGCAGTACTTC
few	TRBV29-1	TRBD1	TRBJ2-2	CSALPGQGNTGELFF	TGCAGCGCACTACCGGGACAGGGGAACACCGGGGAGCTGTTTTTT
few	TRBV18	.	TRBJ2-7	CASSRGEEQYF	TGTGCCAGCTCGCGAGGCGAGGAGCAGTACTTC
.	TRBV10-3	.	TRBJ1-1	CAISERQNTEAFF	TGTGCCATCAGTGAGCGTCAGAACACTGAAGCTTTCTTT
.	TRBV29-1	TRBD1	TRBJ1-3	CSAVGGQAFSGNTIYF	TGCAGCGCCGTAGGGGGACAGGCCTTCTCTGGAAACACCATATATTTT